Detailed here is one TCR beta chain. Its specificity is not known. Patients sequenced had flow cytometry evidence of CD8+CD57+ cell expansion. Diagnosis of severe acquired aplastic anemia applied to all patients. No therapy had been given to the patients at the time of blood sampling. After removal of 0 bases from V and 2 bases from J, the junction contained 7 bases not matched to a gene. Germline V lookup: CDR1 ENHRY, CDR2 SYGVKD. The CDR3 sequence is 16 residues long. The data derive from a study of CD8+CD57+ T cells in acquired aplastic anemia. Study-wide background: Isolated CD4+ and CD8+ cells, once sorted, yielded DNA averaging about 3.2 ug.

TCR beta VDJ combinations and CDR3 sequences were profiled from genomic DNA. From the reads, TCRdb called clonotypes with MiXCR, one entry per CDR3 protein. The table records around 120,000 distinct CDR3 sequences, over 30% of them present only once. Overall study results and limits: The number of CD8+ CDR3 sequences shared by patients and controls was roughly 31.

Sample: sorted CD4+, CD8+, or CD8+CD57+ T cells (not recorded which) from PBMCs. The clonotype originates from a human donor with aplastic anemia. V gene TRBV10-3 combines with J gene TRBJ2-7; 7 nucleotides line up with TRBD2. Written as DNA, the CDR3 is TGTGCCATCAGTGAGTCAGCGAGCGGGGCCCCCTACGAGCAGTACGTC. It is translated as CAISESASGAPYEQYV.